This passage covers 3 T cell receptor beta chains from one sample sequenced in a study of long-term antiretroviral therapy in people with HIV. At survey level, the immunoSEQ assay was run in its v3.0 version. Sequencing was performed with immunoSEQ multiplex PCR; in TCRdb, only in-frame clones are kept and a portion is missing. The table has tens of thousands of clones, about 95% seen once; the top ten hold 2.5% to 3.5%. The sequencing used unsorted PBMCs, collected 3.7 years after starting antiretroviral therapy. The receptors originated from a woman between 50 and 59 years old with HIV.

The chain employs TRBV12-5 and TRBJ1-1, with D unclear. V lost 5 bases and J lost 5, with 15 bases in between. Germline CDR1 LGHNT, CDR2 FRNRAP. The CDR3 totals 14 residues. The CDR3 region is CASGPPAAPTEAFF. In DNA, the CDR3 is TGTGCTAGTGGTCCCCCGGCCGCCCCAACTGAAGCTTTCTTT.

The chain links TRBV7-9 to TRBJ2-2; 7 nucleotides agree with TRBD2. The CDR3 extends over 16 amino acids. Germline-derived CDR1 and CDR2 are SEHNR and FQNEAQ (reference sequence). Trimming cost V 4 bases and J 4 bases; bases outside gene matches: 9. As DNA, the CDR3 is TGTGCCAGCAGCTCCGATTGGGAGGGGACCACCGGGGAGCTGTTTTTT. It codes for CASSSDWEGTTGELFF.

The V call is TRBV19, the J call TRBJ2-6, with D tentatively TRBD1 (6 bases). The CDR3 has 19 residues. Germline V gene data show CDR1 as LNHDA and CDR2 as SQIVND (reference sequence). Trimming stripped 4 bases from V and 2 bases from J, with 21 bases between. The CDR3 nucleotides read TGTGCCAGTAGTACCGGACAGAGTACGTTGTTGCCTGGGGCCAACGTCCTGACTTTC. Translation: CASSTGQSTLLPGANVLTF.